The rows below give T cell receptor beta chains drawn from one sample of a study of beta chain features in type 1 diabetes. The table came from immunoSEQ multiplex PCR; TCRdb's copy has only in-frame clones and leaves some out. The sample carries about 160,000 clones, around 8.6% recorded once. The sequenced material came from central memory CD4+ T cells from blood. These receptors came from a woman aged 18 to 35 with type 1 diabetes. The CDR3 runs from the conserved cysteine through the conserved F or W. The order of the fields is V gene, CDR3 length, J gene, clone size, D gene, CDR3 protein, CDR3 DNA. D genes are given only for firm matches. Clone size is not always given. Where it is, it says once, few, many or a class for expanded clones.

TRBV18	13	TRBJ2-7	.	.	CASSLSSSYEQYF	TGTGCCAGCTCACTTAGCTCTTCCTACGAGCAGTACTTC
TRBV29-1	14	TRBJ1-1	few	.	CSVESLARGTEAFF	TGCAGCGTTGAATCGCTGGCGCGGGGCACTGAAGCTTTCTTT
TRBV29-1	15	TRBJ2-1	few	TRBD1	CSVLSPGQGNNEQFF	TGCAGCGTCCTTTCTCCGGGACAGGGCAACAATGAGCAGTTCTTC
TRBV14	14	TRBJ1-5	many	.	CASSQSSSNQPQHF	TGTGCCAGCAGCCAATCGTCTAGCAATCAGCCCCAGCATTTT
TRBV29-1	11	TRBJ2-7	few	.	CSVLGHPEQYF	TGCAGCGTTCTCGGACACCCCGAGCAGTACTTC
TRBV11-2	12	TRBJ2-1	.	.	CASSPRTNEQFF	TGTGCCAGCAGCCCCCGAACTAATGAGCAGTTCTTC
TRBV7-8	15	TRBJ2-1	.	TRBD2	CASADSGGSYNEQFF	TGTGCCAGCGCGGATAGCGGGGGCTCCTACAATGAGCAGTTCTTC
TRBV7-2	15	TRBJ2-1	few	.	CASSLRPLGYNEQFF	TGTGCCAGCAGCTTACGGCCCCTAGGCTACAATGAGCAGTTCTTC
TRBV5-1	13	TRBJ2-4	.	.	CASSLDTKNIQYF	TGCGCCAGCAGCTTGGACACCAAAAACATTCAGTACTTC
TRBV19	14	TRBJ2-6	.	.	CASETAYGANVLTF	TGTGCCAGTGAAACAGCTTATGGGGCCAACGTCCTGACTTTC
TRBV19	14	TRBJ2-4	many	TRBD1	CASSMDRAKNIQYF	TGTGCCAGTAGTATGGACAGGGCCAAAAACATTCAGTACTTC
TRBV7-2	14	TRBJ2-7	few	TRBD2	CASSRTSARYEQYF	TGTGCCAGCAGTCGGACTAGCGCCCGGTACGAGCAGTACTTC
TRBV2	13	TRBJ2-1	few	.	CASSRVEGNEQFF	TGTGCCAGCAGTAGGGTCGAGGGCAATGAGCAGTTCTTC
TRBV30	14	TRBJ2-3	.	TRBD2	CACSPSGRTDTQYF	TGTGCCTGTTCGCCTAGCGGGAGAACAGATACGCAGTATTTT
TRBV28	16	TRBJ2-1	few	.	CASSLKGVDVNNEQFF	TGTGCCAGCAGTTTAAAGGGAGTAGACGTGAACAATGAGCAGTTCTTC
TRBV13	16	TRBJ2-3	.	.	CASSPTGIVGTDTQYF	TGTGCCAGCAGCCCTACCGGGATTGTAGGGACAGATACGCAGTATTTT
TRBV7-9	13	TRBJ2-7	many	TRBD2	CASSLGLAYEQYF	TGTGCCAGCAGCCTAGGACTAGCCTACGAGCAGTACTTC
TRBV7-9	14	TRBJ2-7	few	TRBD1	CASSLETGGYEQYF	TGTGCCAGCAGCTTAGAGACAGGGGGCTACGAGCAGTACTTC
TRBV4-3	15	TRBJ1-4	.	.	CASSQDLGRVEKLFF	TGCGCCAGCAGCCAAGATCTGGGCAGGGTAGAAAAACTGTTTTTT
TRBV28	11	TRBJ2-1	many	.	CASSLSYEQFF	TGTGCCAGCAGTTTATCCTATGAGCAGTTCTTC
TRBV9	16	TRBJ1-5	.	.	CASSVGATDSNQPQHF	TGTGCCAGCAGCGTAGGAGCGACGGATAGCAATCAGCCCCAGCATTTT
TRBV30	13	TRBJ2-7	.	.	CAWSVGGRDEQYF	TGTGCCTGGAGTGTCGGAGGGCGCGACGAGCAGTACTTC
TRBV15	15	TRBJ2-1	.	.	CATSRDRSSYNEQFF	TGTGCCACCAGCAGAGACCGCAGCTCCTACAATGAGCAGTTCTTC
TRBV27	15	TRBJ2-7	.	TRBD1	CASRLAWTGGHEQYF	TGTGCCAGCCGTTTAGCGTGGACAGGAGGCCACGAGCAGTACTTC
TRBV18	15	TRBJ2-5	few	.	CASSPPGSPGETQYF	TGTGCCAGCTCACCACCCGGGTCACCTGGGGAGACCCAGTACTTC
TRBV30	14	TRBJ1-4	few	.	CAWRPPATNEKLFF	TGTGCCTGGAGGCCACCGGCAACTAATGAAAAACTGTTTTTT
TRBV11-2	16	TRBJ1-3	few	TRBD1	CASSFGQGITGNTIYF	TGTGCCAGCAGCTTTGGACAGGGTATCACTGGAAACACCATATATTTT
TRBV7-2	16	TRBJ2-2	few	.	CASSSGGQSNTGELFF	TGTGCCAGCAGCTCAGGAGGACAGAGCAACACCGGGGAGCTGTTTTTT
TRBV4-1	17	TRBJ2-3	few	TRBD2	CASSRSLAGGRADTQYF	TGCGCCAGCAGCCGATCCCTAGCGGGGGGTCGGGCAGATACGCAGTATTTT
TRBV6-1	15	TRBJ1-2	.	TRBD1	CASSETGGQGSGYTF	TGTGCCAGCAGTGAAACAGGGGGACAGGGAAGTGGCTACACCTTC
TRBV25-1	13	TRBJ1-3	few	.	CASRTESGNTIYF	TGTGCCAGCAGGACAGAATCTGGAAACACCATATATTTT
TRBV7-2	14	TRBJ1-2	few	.	CASSLGVSDYGYTF	TGTGCCAGCAGCTTGGGAGTCTCGGACTATGGCTACACCTTC
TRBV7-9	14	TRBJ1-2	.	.	CASSLAQANYGYTF	TGTGCCAGCAGCTTAGCACAGGCCAATTATGGCTACACCTTC
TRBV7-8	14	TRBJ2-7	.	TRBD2	CASSPTSGGEKQYF	TGTGCCAGCAGCCCCACTAGCGGGGGGGAGAAGCAGTACTTC
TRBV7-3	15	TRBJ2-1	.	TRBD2	CASSPSSGGNGEQFF	TGTGCCAGCAGCCCATCTAGCGGGGGGAACGGTGAGCAGTTCTTC
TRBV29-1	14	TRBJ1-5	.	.	CSVSEGSYNQPQHF	TGCAGCGTTAGTGAGGGTTCATACAATCAGCCCCAGCATTTT
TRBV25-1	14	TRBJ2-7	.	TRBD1	CASSGSGGGYEQYF	TGTGCCAGCAGTGGTTCAGGGGGCGGCTACGAGCAGTACTTC
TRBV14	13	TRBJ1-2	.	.	CASSRDIRGGYTF	TGTGCCAGCAGCCGGGACATCAGAGGAGGCTACACCTTC
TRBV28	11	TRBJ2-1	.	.	CASSLYNEQFF	TGTGCCAGCAGCCTCTACAATGAGCAGTTCTTC
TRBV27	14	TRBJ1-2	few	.	CASSLRAGRYGYTF	TGTGCCAGCAGTTTACGGGCAGGGCGCTATGGCTACACCTTC
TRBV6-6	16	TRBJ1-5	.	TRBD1	CASSKTTGYSNQPQHF	TGTGCCAGCAGTAAAACGACAGGGTATAGCAATCAGCCCCAGCATTTT
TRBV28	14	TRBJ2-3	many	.	CASMGGGSTDTQYF	TGTGCCAGCATGGGAGGGGGAAGCACAGATACGCAGTATTTT
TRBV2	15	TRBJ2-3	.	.	CASIPGGASRDTQYF	TGTGCCAGCATACCCGGAGGGGCGAGTCGAGATACGCAGTATTTT
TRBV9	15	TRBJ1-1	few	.	CASSVAGGIHTEAFF	TGTGCCAGCAGCGTAGCCGGCGGGATCCACACTGAAGCTTTCTTT
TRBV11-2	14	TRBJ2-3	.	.	CASSLGLTGDTQYF	TGTGCCAGCAGCTTAGGGCTCACGGGGGATACGCAGTATTTT
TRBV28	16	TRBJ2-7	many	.	CASIKSGTLLSYEQYF	TGTGCCAGCATCAAATCCGGGACTTTATTATCCTACGAGCAGTACTTC
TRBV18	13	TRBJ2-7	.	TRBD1	CASSQQGAREQYF	TGTGCCAGCTCACAACAGGGGGCGCGGGAGCAGTACTTC